This passage covers 9 T cell receptor beta chains from one sample sequenced in a study of blood T cells in healthy people across ages. Next came a second PCR, run for roughly 6 to 11 cycles, which used a sample-barcoded 5' primer along with a J-beta primer mix. TCRdb re-called the 5' RACE reads through MiXCR, storing one row per CDR3 protein. The sample carries some 1.1 million distinct CDR3 sequences, 30% to 40% recorded once. Specimen: blood. These receptors came from a man younger than 35 in good health.

J is TRBJ1-1 and V is TRBV3-1; no clear D gene. The germline V gene encodes CDR1 LGHDT and CDR2 YNNKEL (reference sequence). V shed 4 bases and J shed 5 bases, with 11 bases lying between them. The CDR3 is 13 residues long. As DNA, the CDR3 is TGTGCCAGCAGCCTCCGGGCGGGGACTGAAGCTTTCTTT. This encodes CASSLRAGTEAFF.

This chain uses TRBV12-3 or TRBV12-4 with TRBJ1-1; D remains ambiguous. Trimming pared 2 bases from V and 1 base from J, leaving 14 bases between. This CDR3 region has 16 residues. The DNA of the CDR3 is TGTGCCAGCAGTTTACATTTAGATATAGGGAACACTGAAGCTTTCTTT. Translated, it gives CASSLHLDIGNTEAFF.

This clonotype was seen a handful of times. The CDR3 here is CASSLEGTPRETQYF. CDR3 coding DNA: TGTGCCAGCAGTTTAGAGGGGACACCCAGAGAGACCCAGTACTTC. The rearrangement uses TRBV28 and TRBJ2-5, with D possibly TRBD1 on 6 matching bases. The germline V gene has CDR1 MDHEN and CDR2 SYDVKM. The ends were cut back, 2 bases at V and 4 bases at J, with 14 bases in the middle. CDR3 length: 15 residues.

As regards this clonotype: One end of the junction varies from germline; a read error may be responsible. The genes are TRBV10-3 and TRBJ1-4; D remains ambiguous. The CDR3 length is 12 residues. Per germline, CDR1 ENHRY and CDR2 SYGVKD. CDR3 in amino acids: CAISETDEKLFF. CDR3 coding DNA: TGTGCCATCAGTGAGACAGATGAAAAGCTGTTTTTT.

J is TRBJ1-1 and V is TRBV6-2 or TRBV6-3, with D unclear. V shed 2 bases and J shed 0 bases, with 7 bases lying between them. Germline V gene lookup returns CDR1 MNHEY and CDR2 SVGEGT. The CDR3 is made up of 14 amino acids. Here the CDR3 reads CASSYPGMNTEAFF. In nucleotides, the CDR3 is TGTGCCAGCAGTTACCCGGGGATGAACACTGAAGCTTTCTTT.

CDR3 sequence: CASSYGGTALTDTQYF. The CDR3 nucleotides read TGTGCCAGCAGTTACGGGGGGACAGCCCTCACAGATACGCAGTATTTT. J is TRBJ2-3 and V is TRBV6-2 or TRBV6-3, with D maybe TRBD1 (7 bases). The CDR3 totals 16 residues. V was shortened by 2 bases and J by 2 bases, with 14 bases between the two germline ends. Germline V gene data show CDR1 as MNHEY and CDR2 as SVGEGT.

The rearrangement uses TRBV7-3 and TRBJ1-1; a possible D gene is TRBD1 (5 bases). Germline loops: CDR1 SGHTA, CDR2 FQGTGA. The CDR3 covers 14 residues. The V end was cut by 1 base, the J end by 8 bases, with 14 bases between. The CDR3 DNA follows: TGTGCCAGCAGCTTAAATCCGAGGGGAGCCGAAGCTTTCTTT. It translates to CASSLNPRGAEAFF.

The chain is built from TRBV29-1 and TRBJ2-4; 8 bases match TRBD1. Per the germline V gene, CDR1 is SQVTM and CDR2 is ANQGSEA. J gave up 6 bases and V 7 bases, and 8 bases lay outside the gene matches. There are 13 residues in the CDR3. The CDR3 coding sequence is TGCAGCGCGGAGGGACAGGCAGGAAACATTCAGTACTTC. Translation: CSAEGQAGNIQYF.

This clonotype occurred many times. The chain has TRBV12-3 or TRBV12-4 and TRBJ2-3; D is undetermined. V dropped 2 bases and J dropped 1 base, with 7 bases sitting between them. This CDR3 is 14 amino acids long. The CDR3 sequence: CASSLSARTDTQYF. The CDR3 DNA is TGTGCCAGCAGTTTAAGCGCTCGCACAGATACGCAGTATTTT.